A selection of T cell receptor beta chains follows, all from one sample in a study of T cells after yellow fever vaccination. Each CDR3 protein gets one entry after TCRdb re-called the 5' RACE reads with MiXCR. The repertoire has about 69,000 distinct CDR3 sequences, approximately 5% of them found once; the top ten carry 2.2%. Here the sequenced sample was CD4+ T cells sorted from PBMCs, taken about 2 weeks after the first yellow fever vaccination. The receptor set was obtained from a man younger than 30 who received the YFV17D yellow fever vaccine. Both conserved end residues are part of each CDR3. D genes are given only for firm matches. For some rows the clone size is stated as once, few or many, or as a class when expanded; others skip it.

>14|-|TRBJ2-3|many|TRBV10-3
TGTGCCATTGACCAGGGGGGCCTCACAGATACGCAGTATTTT
CAIDQGGLTDTQYF
>14|-|TRBJ2-4|many|TRBV9
TGTGCCAGTGGGCCTTTCCTAGCCAAAAACATTCAGTACTTC
CASGPFLAKNIQYF
>18|-|TRBJ2-2|many|TRBV5-1
TGCGCCAGCAGCCTACGCCCCCGGGGGAAATCGAACACCGGGGAGCTGTTTTTT
CASSLRPRGKSNTGELFF
>15|-|TRBJ2-3|many|TRBV20-1
TGCAGTGCTCCCGACTACCGAGCACTCGCAGATACGCAGTATTTT
CSAPDYRALADTQYF
>17|-|TRBJ2-1|-|TRBV20-1
TGCAGTGGCCCGCCCCCGGGCGGACAGAGCTCCTACAATGAGCAGTTCTTC
CSGPPPGGQSSYNEQFF
>14|-|TRBJ2-1|many|TRBV20-1
TGCAGTGCTAGAGATGTAGGCGGGGACAATGAGCAGTTCTTC
CSARDVGGDNEQFF
>15|-|TRBJ2-3|many|TRBV12-3/TRBV12-4
TGTGCCAGCAGGCTTCGACAGGCTAGCACAGATACGCAGTATTTT
CASRLRQASTDTQYF
>18|TRBD2|TRBJ2-3|many|TRBV7-6
TGTGCCAGCAGCTTAGGGTCATCCAGCGGGGCTAGCACAGATACGCAGTATTTT
CASSLGSSSGASTDTQYF
>18|TRBD2|TRBJ2-6|-|TRBV11-2
TGTGCCAGCAGCTGGACTAGCGGAATCGACTCTGGGGCCAACGTCCTGACTTTC
CASSWTSGIDSGANVLTF
>11|-|TRBJ1-2|many|TRBV9
TGTGCCAGCCAAGCTAACTATGGCTACACCTTC
CASQANYGYTF
>14|TRBD1|TRBJ2-4|many|TRBV7-2
TGTGCCAGCAGAACCTCCGGGACAGAAAACATTCAGTACTTC
CASRTSGTENIQYF
>17|TRBD1|TRBJ1-1|many|TRBV20-1
TGCAGTGCTAGGCTCACAGGGGCAGGGGTAGGATCCTCTGAAGCTTTCTTT
CSARLTGAGVGSSEAFF
>14|TRBD1|TRBJ1-2|many|TRBV11-2
TGTGCCAGCAGCCGAAACCCAGGGGGCGATGGCTACACCTTC
CASSRNPGGDGYTF
>16|TRBD1|TRBJ1-2|many|TRBV4-1
TGCGCCAGCAGCCAAGGGGGGACAGGGGAGTACTCTGGCTACACCTTC
CASSQGGTGEYSGYTF
>22|TRBD2|TRBJ2-6|-|TRBV4-1
TGCGCCAGCAGCCACCGCAAAACTAGCGGGGGTCCACCGGCGCGGGGGGCCAACGTCCTGACTTTC
CASSHRKTSGGPPARGANVLTF